This T cell receptor (beta chain) was captured by sequencing in a study of blood T cell repertoires in COVID-19. Study-wide context: The United States, Italy and Spain provided the acute and convalescent COVID-19 samples. PBMCs, B-cell-depleted T cells, or T cells provided the cDNA or gDNA that made up the material.

The CDR3 is made up of 12 amino acids. Germline CDR1 LGHDT, CDR2 YNNKEL (reference sequence). V was pared by 0 bases and J by 5 bases, with 5 bases between. Under the authors' procedure: Reference gene primer amplification yielded estimated nucleated cell counts. Method: immunoSEQ multiplex PCR; TCRdb's copy keeps in-frame clones and lacks some. V and J calls plus clone size are reproduced from that table; the DNA served to infer D and trimming. The table includes about 78,000 clones, approximately 86% detected once. The TCR comes from a woman in her sixties with acute or convalescent COVID-19. What was sequenced was peripheral blood. The V and J genes are TRBV3-1 (or the pseudogene TRBV3-2) and TRBJ2-7; D call uncertain. This CDR3 reads CASSQESNEQYF. The DNA of the CDR3 is TGTGCCAGCAGCCAAGAATCCAACGAGCAGTACTTC.